This T cell receptor (beta chain) derives from a study of T cells after yellow fever vaccination (dated by TCRdb to about 2019). Describing the broader study: The SMART-Seq v4 Ultra Low Input RNA kit was used to prepare libraries from fractions with low cell numbers. Two healthy male donors, one aged 18 to 30 and one aged 30 to 40 years, made up the cohort. Blood samples were taken at several timepoints before and after primary and secondary immunization, and bulk PBMC replicates and cell subsets were isolated. To follow T-cell clones before and after both primary and booster YFV17D yellow fever vaccination, bulk TCR alpha and beta repertoires underwent longitudinal sequencing.

Overall results and qualifications from the work: FACS-sorted repertoires could contain abundant contaminating clonotypes from the bulk population, so computational filtering was required. Most clones expanded after primary vaccination were re-detected after the booster (just under 97% of CD4 and 88% of CD8), suggesting broad memory maintenance. The secondary T-cell response was found to be weaker but faster than the primary response, with a peak reached on day 5 rather than on day 15. A small share of clonotypes was detected in both CD4 and CD8 compartments, with the overlap likely arising from convergent recombination. Because the study included only two donors, the extent to which the findings can be generalized is limited.

The sample's treatment or condition label, decoded: live attenuated yellow fever vaccine strain. A standard Ficoll-Paque protocol was used to isolate PBMCs from peripheral blood. CD4 and CD8 T-cell fractions were isolated with Dynabeads CD4 and CD8 positive selection kits. TriZol was used to extract RNA from bulk PBMCs, from CD4 and CD8 fractions, and from dextramer-positive and dextramer-negative fractions. This clonotype was found a few times. Its antigen remains undetermined. There are no base qualities to consult, and no much larger clone falls within one base. The CDR3 sequence holds 16 residues, the cysteine and phenylalanine included. Only CDR3 DNA remains: 48 bases, in frame from the first base. For this chain, trimming is 4 bases at the V end and 5 bases at the J end, and the number of junction bases without a gene match is 11. For CDR1 and CDR2, the germline V gene lists SGHTA and FQGNSA.

Synthesis of TCR cDNA relied on 5'RACE template switching, a step that introduced a universal primer site along with unique molecular identifiers. Priming for cDNA synthesis came from both the TCR alpha and TCR beta constant segments. Libraries were amplified in two PCR steps, with sample barcodes and sequencing adapters added in the second step. Sequencing of the libraries was done on either Illumina HiSeq 2500 (2x100 bp) or NovaSeq (2x150 bp). The authors processed their data as follows. MIGEC handled demultiplexing of reads and collapsing into UMI consensus sequences, while MiXCR performed V(D)J alignment. Clonotypes responding to the vaccine were identified with edgeR on replicate PBMC samples, with the criteria of FDR below 0.01 and a log2 fold change above 5 up to day 15. CD4 or CD8 identity was assigned to each bulk clonotype according to whether the clonotype was present at higher abundance in the sequenced CD4 repertoire or the sequenced CD8 repertoire. TCRdb trimmed the raw reads at Q25, called clones with MiXCR and kept productive beta chains. Entries are consolidated by CDR3 protein sequence, retaining the most common genes and DNA. TCRdb, not the original authors, processed these V and J calls. The sample table lists roughly 70,000 distinct CDR3 sequences, around 7.3% of them with a count of one. The biggest ten clones account for roughly two fifths of the sample.

The input for sequencing was CD8+ T cells sorted from PBMCs, taken on the day of the yellow fever booster vaccination. The TCR originated in a man aged 25 to 40 who received the YFV17D yellow fever vaccine. The chain is made from TRBV7-2 and TRBJ2-3, with TRBD2 matching 8 junction bases. CDR3 region: CASSSLLADTVDTQYF. The bases are TGTGCCAGCAGCTCCCTACTAGCGGATACGGTAGATACGCAGTATTTT.